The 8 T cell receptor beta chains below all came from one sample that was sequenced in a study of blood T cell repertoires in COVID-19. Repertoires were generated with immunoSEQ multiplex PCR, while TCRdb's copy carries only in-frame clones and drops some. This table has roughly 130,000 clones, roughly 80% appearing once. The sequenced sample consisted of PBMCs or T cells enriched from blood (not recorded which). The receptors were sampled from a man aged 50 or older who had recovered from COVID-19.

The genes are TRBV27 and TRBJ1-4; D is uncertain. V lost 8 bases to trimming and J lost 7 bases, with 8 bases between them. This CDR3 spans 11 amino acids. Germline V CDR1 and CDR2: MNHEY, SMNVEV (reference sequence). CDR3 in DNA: TGTGCCAGCCGAGGAGTTGAAAAACTGTTTTTT. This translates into CASRGVEKLFF.

CDR3: CASSKEDIMNTEAFF. The CDR3 coding sequence is TGTGCCAGCAGTAAAGAGGACATAATGAACACTGAAGCTTTCTTT. The chain couples TRBV2 to TRBJ1-1; a weak D match, TRBD1 (5 bases). CDR3 length: 15 residues. V lost 5 bases to trimming and J lost 0 bases, with 13 bases between them. Germline V CDR1 and CDR2: SNHLY, FYNNEI.

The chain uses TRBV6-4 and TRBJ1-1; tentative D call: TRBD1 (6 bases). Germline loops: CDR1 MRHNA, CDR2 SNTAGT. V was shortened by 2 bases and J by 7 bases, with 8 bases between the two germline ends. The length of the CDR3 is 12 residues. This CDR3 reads CASSDGTFEAFF. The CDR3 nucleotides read TGTGCCAGCAGTGACGGGACATTTGAAGCTTTCTTT.

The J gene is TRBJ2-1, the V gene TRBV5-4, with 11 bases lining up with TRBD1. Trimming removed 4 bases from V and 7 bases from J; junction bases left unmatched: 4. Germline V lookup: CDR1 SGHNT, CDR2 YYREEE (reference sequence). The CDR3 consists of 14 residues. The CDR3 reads CASSLGQGANEQFF. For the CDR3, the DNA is TGTGCCAGCAGCCTCGGACAGGGGGCAAATGAGCAGTTCTTC.

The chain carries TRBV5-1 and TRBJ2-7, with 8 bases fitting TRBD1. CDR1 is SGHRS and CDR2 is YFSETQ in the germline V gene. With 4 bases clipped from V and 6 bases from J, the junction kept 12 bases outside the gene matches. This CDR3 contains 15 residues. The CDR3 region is CASSTGPGGSGEQYF. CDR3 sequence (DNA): TGCGCCAGCAGCACGGGCCCAGGGGGCTCGGGCGAGCAGTACTTC.

CDR3 amino acids: CASSRTSGGPGRRTDTQYF. The CDR3 DNA is TGCGCCAGCAGTCGGACTAGCGGGGGGCCCGGCCGTCGCACAGATACGCAGTATTTT. This chain links TRBV5-1 with TRBJ2-3; 14 nucleotides align to TRBD2. V was clipped by 5 bases and J by 1 base; unmatched bases: 12. There are 19 residues in the CDR3. Germline values: CDR1 SGHRS, CDR2 YFSETQ.

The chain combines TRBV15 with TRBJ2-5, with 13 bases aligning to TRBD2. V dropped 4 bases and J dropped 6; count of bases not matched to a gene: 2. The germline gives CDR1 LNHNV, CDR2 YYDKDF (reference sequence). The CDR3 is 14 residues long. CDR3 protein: CATSTGLAGKTQYF. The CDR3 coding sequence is TGTGCCACCAGCACGGGACTAGCGGGAAAGACCCAGTACTTC.

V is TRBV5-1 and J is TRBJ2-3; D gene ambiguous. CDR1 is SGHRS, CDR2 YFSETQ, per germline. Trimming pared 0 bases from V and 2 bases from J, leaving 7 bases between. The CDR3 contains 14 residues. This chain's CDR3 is CASSLGGITDTQYF. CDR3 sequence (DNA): TGCGCCAGCAGCTTGGGAGGCATCACAGATACGCAGTATTTT. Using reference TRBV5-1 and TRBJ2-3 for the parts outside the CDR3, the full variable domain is KAGVTQTPRYLIKTRGQQVTLSCSPISGHRSVSWYQQTPGQGLQFLFEYFSETQRNKGNFPGRFSGRQFSNSRSEMNVSTLELGDSALYLCASSLGGITDTQYFGPGTRLTVL.